This note documents a single T cell receptor beta chain sequence. What it binds is not known. The entry originates in a study of OX40 agonist ivuxolimab in advanced cancers. Study-level information: Allowance was made for prior anti-PD-1, anti-PD-L1 or anti-CTLA-4 therapy, and roughly 40% had some. Three patients showed partial responses: one hepatocellular carcinoma and two cutaneous melanoma cases. Study-wide findings and caveats: In general, CD8+ T cells held more expanded clones than CD4+ did, on average.

This CDR3 has 15 residues. Deletions cut 1 base from V and 0 bases from J, with 10 bases between. Germline V CDR1 and CDR2: SGHVS, FNYEAQ. Libraries were prepared by immunoSEQ multiplex PCR; TCRdb keeps only in-frame clonotypes and omits some of them. The sample comprises around 76,000 clones, approximately 85% of which are singletons, and 0.61% rests with the top ten. The source was CD4+ or CD8+ T cells sorted from blood, collected in a trial of the OX40 agonist ivuxolimab. The rearrangement links TRBV7-6 to TRBJ2-7; D gene uncertain. This receptor was taken from an adult with an advanced solid tumor such as melanoma, head and neck, liver or kidney cancer. The CDR3 region has the DNA TGTGCCAGCAGCTTAGATCTGGGATTCTCCTACGAGCAGTACTTC. Its protein is CASSLDLGFSYEQYF.